The clone carrying this T cell receptor beta chain was counted a few times. This CDR3 is 13 amino acids long. V lost 6 bases and J lost 7, with 13 bases in between. Axillary draining lymph nodes of breast cancer patients supplied the node samples. TCRdb reprocessed the multiplex PCR reads with MiXCR, giving one entry per CDR3 protein. Of around 140,000 distinct CDR3 sequences listed, over 25% are singletons. This sample was included in a study of breast tumors, draining lymph nodes, adjacent tissues. The source is a female donor with breast cancer. Some clones in this sample may be carry-over from other donors' samples. V gene TRBV12-3 or TRBV12-4 combines with J gene TRBJ2-1; tentative D call: TRBD2 (6 bases). Material for sequencing was axillary lymph node tissue. The CDR3 DNA is TGTGCCAGCAGGCACGGGGGATCAAATGAGCAGTTCTTC. It codes for CASRHGGSNEQFF.